Below are 2 T cell receptor beta chains sequenced from a single sample in a study of CD8+ T cells in alopecia areata. The treatment: oral pan-JAK inhibitor, 5-10 mg twice daily. After isolation, RNA underwent reverse transcription to generate cDNA as the sequencing template. Sequenced by immunoSEQ multiplex PCR; TCRdb stores in-frame clones only, minus some. The sample records roughly 92,000 clones, 70% to 80% being singletons. This sample comprised CD8+ T cells sorted from blood, obtained around week 46, from a patient treated with tofacitinib. The source is a human donor with alopecia areata.

This clone was counted only a few times. This chain connects TRBV2 to TRBJ1-5; tentative D call: TRBD1 (6 bases). Germline V gene data show CDR1 as SNHLY and CDR2 as FYNNEI. The CDR3 extends over 15 amino acids. Trimming removed 7 bases at V and 0 bases at J, with 13 bases between. The CDR3: CASKIAGDSNQPQHF. As DNA, the CDR3 is TGTGCCAGCAAAATTGCAGGGGATAGCAATCAGCCCCAGCATTTT.

This clone has only a few counts. The chain uses TRBV5-6 and TRBJ1-2; 7 bases align to TRBD1. The V gene end was trimmed by 2 bases and the J gene end by 14 bases; junction bases not matched to a gene: 6. CDR1 SGHDT and CDR2 YYEEEE come from the germline V gene. The CDR3 runs to 11 residues. Here the CDR3 reads CASSFGQDLTF. CDR3 coding DNA: TGTGCCAGCAGCTTCGGACAGGACTTAACCTTC. The full variable domain, in which reference TRBV5-6 and TRBJ1-2 provide the parts outside the CDR3, is DAGVTQSPTHLIKTRGQQVTLRCSPKSGHDTVSWYQQALGQGPQFIFQYYEEEERQRGNFPDRFSGHQFPNYSSELNVNALLLGDSALYLCASSFGQDLTFGSGTRLTVV.